Listed below are T cell receptor beta chains from one sample, sequenced in a study of blood T cell repertoires in COVID-19. Data came from immunoSEQ multiplex PCR; TCRdb stores just in-frame clones and leaves some out. This sample has some 380,000 clones, with roughly 89% found just once. Sequenced sample: peripheral blood. The origin of the receptors is a man between 18 and 35 years old with active or convalescent COVID-19. CDR3s include the opening cysteine and the closing phenylalanine or tryptophan. The D gene is left open where the match is weak. Rows give clone size only sometimes, using once, few, many, or a class for an expanded clone.

>TRBJ2-5|NA|NA|TRBV6-5
CASSYRGTKQETQYF
TGTGCCAGCAGTTACAGGGGGACAAAACAAGAGACCCAGTACTTC
>TRBJ2-5|TRBD2|NA|TRBV4-1
CASSQESLAGYQETQYF
TGCGCCAGCAGCCAAGAGAGCCTAGCGGGGTACCAAGAGACCCAGTACTTC
>TRBJ1-2|NA|NA|TRBV15
CATNPREEEGYTF
TGTGCCACCAACCCAAGGGAGGAAGAGGGCTACACCTTC
>TRBJ1-2|TRBD1|NA|TRBV9
CASSVDRVEGYGYTF
TGTGCCAGCAGCGTGGACAGGGTCGAAGGCTATGGCTACACCTTC
>TRBJ2-2|TRBD2|NA|TRBV7-6
CASSSGLVGRPNTGELFF
TGTGCCAGCAGCTCTGGACTAGTTGGGCGACCGAACACCGGGGAGCTGTTTTTT
>TRBJ2-7|TRBD2|NA|TRBV4-3
CASSPGASGTYEQYF
TGCGCCAGCAGCCCCGGGGCTAGCGGGACTTACGAGCAGTACTTC
>TRBJ1-2|TRBD1|NA|TRBV12-3/TRBV12-4
CASTYRGTDGYTF
TGTGCCAGCACTTACAGGGGAACAGATGGCTACACCTTC
>TRBJ2-7|TRBD1|NA|TRBV9
CASSPTGYFDEQYF
TGTGCCAGCAGCCCGACAGGGTATTTCGACGAGCAGTACTTC
>TRBJ2-7|TRBD2|NA|TRBV7-2
CASSLIGTSGYEQYF
TGTGCCAGCAGCTTAATCGGGACTAGCGGCTACGAGCAGTACTTC
>TRBJ2-3|NA|NA|TRBV5-1
CASSSRTRTDTQYF
TGCGCCAGCAGCAGTAGGACTCGCACAGATACGCAGTATTTT
>TRBJ2-7|TRBD2|NA|TRBV6-5
CASRTRGGYEQYF
TGTGCCAGCAGAACGCGGGGGGGTTACGAGCAGTACTTC
>TRBJ2-7|NA|NA|TRBV25-1
CASSEVSRTTYEQYF
TGTGCCAGCAGTGAAGTCTCTCGCACAACCTACGAGCAGTACTTC
>TRBJ1-5|NA|NA|TRBV10-3
CAISVQGNQPQHF
TGTGCCATCAGTGTTCAGGGCAATCAGCCCCAGCATTTT
>TRBJ1-1|NA|once|TRBV7-6
CASSLEQNTEAFF
TGTGCCAGCAGCTTAGAACAGAACACTGAAGCTTTCTTT
>TRBJ1-3|TRBD1|NA|TRBV5-6
CASSDRDREASSGNTIYF
TGTGCCAGCAGCGACCGGGACAGGGAAGCCTCCTCTGGAAACACCATATATTTT
>TRBJ1-2|NA|once|TRBV14
CASSQDHRVWALGGYTF
TGTGCCAGCAGCCAAGATCACAGGGTTTGGGCTTTGGGTGGCTACACCTTC
>TRBJ1-5|TRBD1|few|TRBV2
CASSQDRGLQPQHF
TGTGCCAGCAGCCAGGACAGGGGGCTTCAGCCCCAGCATTTT
>TRBJ1-2|NA|NA|TRBV6-5
CASSYSYAGLRGYTF
TGTGCCAGCAGTTACTCGTACGCGGGTCTCCGGGGCTACACCTTC
>TRBJ1-2|TRBD1|NA|TRBV4-3
CASSLGLGTDYGYTF
TGCGCCAGCAGCCTAGGCCTAGGGACAGACTATGGCTACACCTTC
>TRBJ1-2|TRBD1|NA|TRBV18
CASSPQTGVEMMDGYTF
TGTGCCAGCTCACCACAGACAGGGGTTGAGATGATGGATGGCTACACCTTC
>TRBJ1-4|TRBD1|NA|TRBV2
CASTKQGATTNEKLFF
TGTGCCAGCACAAAACAGGGGGCTACAACTAATGAAAAACTGTTTTTT
>TRBJ1-2|NA|NA|TRBV12-3/TRBV12-4
CASSGYGYTF
TGTGCCAGCAGCGGCTATGGCTACACCTTC
>TRBJ1-2|TRBD1|NA|TRBV7-9
CASSLVGQRLDGYTF
TGTGCCAGCAGCTTAGTGGGACAGAGGTTAGATGGCTACACCTTC
>TRBJ2-1|NA|NA|TRBV12-3/TRBV12-4
CASSHGFGYEQFF
TGTGCCAGCAGTCACGGATTCGGGTATGAGCAGTTCTTC
>TRBJ2-1|TRBD2|NA|TRBV15
CATSWAGDEQFF
TGTGCCACCAGCTGGGCGGGGGATGAGCAGTTCTTC
>TRBJ1-5|NA|NA|TRBV19
CASSILAGGRNQPQHF
TGTGCCAGTAGTATTCTGGCGGGGGGTCGCAATCAGCCCCAGCATTTT
>TRBJ1-4|NA|NA|TRBV4-3
CASSQDWRGATNEKLFF
TGCGCCAGCAGCCAAGATTGGAGGGGAGCAACTAATGAAAAACTGTTTTTT
>TRBJ2-3|TRBD2|NA|TRBV24-1
CATSDLATSGGPRDTQYF
TGTGCCACCAGTGATTTGGCGACTAGCGGGGGGCCCAGAGATACGCAGTATTTT
>TRBJ2-5|NA|NA|TRBV7-6
CASSAGQPGQETQYF
TGTGCCAGCAGCGCGGGACAGCCTGGCCAAGAGACCCAGTACTTC
>TRBJ1-6|TRBD1|NA|TRBV6-6
CASSIQGAASPLHF
TGTGCCAGCAGTATACAGGGGGCGGCTTCACCCCTCCACTTT
>TRBJ2-1|TRBD2|NA|TRBV2
CASTVGLGPPEQFF
TGTGCCAGCACTGTGGGACTAGGCCCTCCCGAGCAGTTCTTC
>TRBJ1-6|NA|few|TRBV19
CASSTTGSSYNSPLHF
TGTGCCAGTAGTACCACAGGGAGCTCCTATAATTCACCCCTCCACTTT
>TRBJ2-1|TRBD2|NA|TRBV27
CASSSGGALGEQFF
TGTGCCAGCAGTAGCGGGGGGGCTTTAGGTGAGCAGTTCTTC
>TRBJ2-1|TRBD2|NA|TRBV7-2
CASSSKLLARLANEQFF
TGTGCCAGCAGCTCCAAATTACTAGCGCGATTGGCTAATGAGCAGTTCTTC
>TRBJ2-3|TRBD1|NA|TRBV19
CASVDRATDTQYF
TGTGCCAGCGTGGACAGGGCTACAGATACGCAGTATTTT
>TRBJ2-2|TRBD2|NA|TRBV27
CASSLSSGSITGELFF
TGTGCCAGCAGTTTATCTAGCGGGAGCATCACCGGGGAGCTGTTTTTT
>TRBJ2-3|NA|NA|TRBV29-1
CSVKSADTQYF
TGCAGCGTCAAGAGTGCGGATACGCAGTATTTT
>TRBJ1-6|NA|NA|TRBV12-3/TRBV12-4
CASSLLPNSPLHF
TGTGCCAGCAGTTTACTTCCGAATTCACCCCTCCACTTT
>TRBJ2-2|NA|once|TRBV6-2/TRBV6-3
CASSGADMNTGELFF
TGTGCCAGCAGTGGGGCAGACATGAACACCGGGGAGCTGTTTTTT
>TRBJ2-3|TRBD2|once|TRBV19
CASSISGRDTDTQYF
TGTGCCAGTAGTATTTCCGGGAGGGACACAGATACGCAGTATTTT
>TRBJ2-3|NA|NA|TRBV18
CASSPTSTPVTDTQYF
TGTGCCAGCTCACCCACGTCTACCCCCGTGACAGATACGCAGTATTTT
>TRBJ2-2|NA|once|TRBV7-9
CASSLVWGPGELFF
TGTGCCAGCAGCTTAGTATGGGGGCCCGGGGAGCTGTTTTTT
>TRBJ1-1|NA|NA|TRBV21-1
CASGKSLSGGHTEAFF
TGTGCCAGCGGAAAATCACTGTCGGGGGGGCACACTGAAGCTTTCTTT
>TRBJ1-2|TRBD1|NA|TRBV5-1
CASSLEGATGYGYTF
TGCGCCAGCAGCTTGGAAGGTGCGACAGGGTATGGCTACACCTTC
>TRBJ2-5|NA|NA|TRBV4-1
CASSQVFAQGVQETQYF
TGCGCCAGCAGCCAAGTTTTTGCACAGGGAGTTCAAGAGACCCAGTACTTC